These 30 T cell receptor beta chains share one sample of origin, sequenced in a study of T cells in Graves' hyperthyroidism and ophthalmopathy (dated by TCRdb to about 2019). Receptor amplification or capture employed multiplex PCR. TCRdb shows the sequencer as Illumina HiSeq 2000. The TCR beta CDR3 regions were amplified from the RNA transcripts. The first round of RT-PCR for the TCR CDR3 was performed with the HTBI primer set and the Qiagen OneStep RT-PCR kit. TCRdb trimmed public reads at Q25 via fastp, called clones via MiXCR and kept in-frame beta chains. CDR3 protein sequences are deduplicated, and each keeps its most common genes and DNA. The sample table records over 150,000 distinct CDR3 sequences; about 18% of these occur just once. Of the sample, about 29% falls within the top ten clones. Sequenced material: blood. These receptors were taken from a woman aged 45-65 years with Graves' hyperthyroidism.

This clonotype was seen repeatedly, ten times or more. This rearrangement joins TRBV20-1 to TRBJ2-1; perhaps TRBD2 as D (6 bases). Trimming removed 6 bases from V and 0 bases from J, with 15 bases in between. Germline-derived CDR1 and CDR2 are DFQATT and SNEGSKA (reference sequence). This CDR3 has 15 amino acids. The CDR3 loop is CSAYSLGGSYNEQFF. The CDR3 DNA follows: TGCAGTGCGTACTCCCTGGGGGGCTCCTACAATGAGCAGTTCTTC.

This clonotype was counted at least ten times. This chain links TRBV9 with TRBJ2-1, with D unresolved. Deletions cut 4 bases from V and 2 bases from J, with 13 bases between. The CDR3 loop spans 15 amino acids. The germline V gene encodes CDR1 SGDLS and CDR2 YYNGEE. The DNA of the CDR3 is TGTGCCAGCAGCCCCTCCCTCGGCACCTACAATGAGCAGTTCTTC. This gives the protein CASSPSLGTYNEQFF.

Many counts were recorded for this clonotype. The V call is TRBV24-1, the J call TRBJ1-1, with D uncertain. The germline V and J ends were trimmed by 7 bases and 1 base, with 9 bases remaining between them. The CDR3 length is 13 residues. The germline V gene has CDR1 KGHDR and CDR2 SFDVKD. CDR3 nucleotide sequence: TGTGCCACCAGAGAAGGGAGGAACACTGAAGCTTTCTTT. This gives the protein CATREGRNTEAFF.

This clonotype occurred many times. The chain is built from TRBV28 and TRBJ1-2, with D possibly TRBD1 on 6 matching bases. This CDR3 is 17 amino acids long. Germline CDR1 and CDR2: MDHEN and SYDVKM. Between the trimmed V and J ends, which lost 3 bases and 6 bases, there was a span of 23 bases. CDR3: CASSFRGLPGGADGYTF. As DNA, the CDR3 is TGTGCCAGCAGTTTTAGGGGTCTTCCGGGGGGCGCGGATGGCTACACCTTC.

This clonotype has at least ten counts. This rearrangement joins TRBV7-6 to TRBJ1-2; D is perhaps TRBD1 (5 bases). Germline assignment: CDR1 SGHVS and CDR2 FNYEAQ. V lost 4 bases and J 0 bases, leaving 18 bases between the germline ends. The CDR3 has 17 amino acids. CDR3 protein: CASSYGKGLESNYGYTF. CDR3 sequence (DNA): TGTGCCAGCAGCTACGGAAAGGGGTTAGAGTCTAACTATGGCTACACCTTC.

Comment on this clonotype: One junction end disagrees with the germline gene, perhaps due to a read error. This chain links TRBV5-8 with TRBJ2-3, with TRBD1 identical over 10 bases. CDR1 and CDR2 (germline): SGHTS, YDEGEE. The CDR3 runs 16 residues. In nucleotides, the CDR3 is TGCGCCAGCAGTCCTAAAGGGACAGGGGGCACAGATACGCAGTATTTT. Amino acid sequence: CASSPKGTGGTDTQYF.

Many counts were recorded for this clonotype. This CDR3 reads CASSSILNTEAFF. In DNA form, the CDR3 reads TGTGCCAGCAGTTCAATATTGAACACTGAAGCTTTCTTT. This chain links TRBV28 with TRBJ1-1, with D uncertain. Germline CDR1 reads MDHEN; CDR2 reads SYDVKM. V dropped 4 bases and J dropped 0 bases, with 6 bases sitting between them. The CDR3 has 13 amino acids.

This clonotype was observed a few times. The CDR3 sequence: CASSYDSRTQPQHF. In DNA form, the CDR3 reads TGTGCCAGCAGTTACGACAGCCGCACCCAGCCCCAGCATTTT. The chain carries TRBV6-9 and TRBJ1-5; tentative D call: TRBD1 (5 bases). CDR1 is MNHGY and CDR2 is SVAAGI in the germline V gene. This CDR3 region has 14 residues. Between the trimmed V and J ends, which lost 3 bases and 7 bases, there was a span of 13 bases.

This clonotype was observed many times. The chain combines TRBV18 with TRBJ1-1; 10 bases agree with TRBD1. The CDR3 has 14 residues. Trimming at V came to 3 bases and at J to 3 bases, leaving 1 base not matched to a gene. Germline V lookup: CDR1 KGHSH, CDR2 LQKENI. DNA of the CDR3: TGTGCCAGCTCACCCGGGACAGGGGACACTGAAGCTTTCTTT. Protein: CASSPGTGDTEAFF.

In its sample, this clonotype was seen many times. This CDR3 is CASSVGTGIGQPQHF. The CDR3 DNA is TGCGCCAGCAGCGTCGGGACAGGTATAGGTCAGCCCCAGCATTTT. The chain uses TRBV5-1 and TRBJ1-5, with 8 bases aligning to TRBD1. Germline V gene sequence: CDR1 SGHRS, CDR2 YFSETQ. This CDR3 is 15 amino acids long. The junction had 9 bases not matched to a gene; V was cut back by 4 bases and J by 6 bases. The variable domain in full, with the rest retrieved from reference TRBV5-1 and TRBJ1-5, is KAGVTQTPRYLIKTRGQQVTLSCSPISGHRSVSWYQQTPGQGLQFLFEYFSETQRNKGNFPGRFSGRQFSNSRSEMNVSTLELGDSALYLCASSVGTGIGQPQHFGDGTRLSIL.

This clonotype was seen ten or more times. This chain connects TRBV7-9 to TRBJ2-3; 7 positions agree with TRBD2. Per germline, CDR1 SEHNR and CDR2 FQNEAQ (reference sequence). The CDR3 length is 15 residues. Germline trimming cut 5 bases from V and 0 bases from J; bases unmatched to any gene: 5. DNA of the CDR3: TGTGCCAGCAGCCGGGACTATACTAGCACAGATACGCAGTATTTT. This gives the protein CASSRDYTSTDTQYF. Complete variable domain (other parts from reference TRBV7-9 and TRBJ2-3): DTGVSQNPRHKITKRGQNVTFRCDPISEHNRLYWYRQTLGQGPEFLTYFQNEAQLEKSRLLSDRFSAERPKGSFSTLEIQRTEQGDSAMYLCASSRDYTSTDTQYFGPGTRLTVL.

This clonotype was picked up many times. The rearrangement joins TRBV7-8 to TRBJ2-2; D is uncertain. Germline lookup yields CDR1 SGHVS and CDR2 FQNEAQ. V shed 5 bases and J shed 8 bases, with 9 bases lying between them. The CDR3 loop spans 12 amino acids. CDR3 protein: CASSPITGELFF. The CDR3 nucleotides are TGTGCCAGCAGCCCCATCACGGGGGAGCTGTTTTTT.

The table lists this clonotype with many counts. The chain has TRBV7-2 and TRBJ1-2; 8 bases match TRBD1. Trimming at V came to 1 base and at J to 8 bases, leaving 6 bases not matched to a gene. This CDR3 has 14 residues. The germline gives CDR1 SGHTA, CDR2 FQGNSA. In DNA, the CDR3 is TGTGCCAGCAGCTTAGATTTCGGACAGGGCGGCTACACCTTC. Protein sequence: CASSLDFGQGGYTF. Based on the CDR3 plus reference TRBV7-2 and TRBJ1-2, the full variable domain is GAGVSQSPSNKVTEKGKDVELRCDPISGHTALYWYRQSLGQGLEFLIYFQGNSAPDKSGLPSDRFSAERTGGSVSTLTIQRTQQEDSAVYLCASSLDFGQGGYTFGSGTRLTVV.

This clonotype was seen repeatedly, ten times or more. The chain carries TRBV20-1 and TRBJ2-1; either TRBD1 or TRBD2 may fit D (6 bases each). Per the germline V gene, CDR1 is DFQATT and CDR2 is SNEGSKA (reference sequence). V shed 2 bases and J shed 7 bases, with 12 bases lying between them. CDR3 length: 13 amino acids. For the CDR3, the DNA is TGCAGTGCTAGATCTAGGGGGGAGAATGAGCAGTTCTTC. Translation: CSARSRGENEQFF.

This clonotype was picked up many times. This chain uses TRBV7-2 with TRBJ1-6; D remains unclear. CDR3 length: 11 amino acids. CDR1 SGHTA and CDR2 FQGNSA come from the germline V gene. V was cut by 5 bases and J by 8 bases, with 4 bases left in between. CDR3 in amino acids: CASSHDSPLHF. The DNA of the CDR3 is TGTGCCAGCAGCCACGATTCACCCCTCCACTTT.

Comment on this clonotype: A much more abundant neighbour one base away suggests this may be a read error. V usage is TRBV7-3 and J usage is TRBJ1-5, with D tentatively TRBD1 (6 bases). This CDR3 is 13 amino acids long. Germline CDR1 and CDR2: SGHTA and FQGTGA. CDR3 nucleotide sequence: TGTGCCGGCAGCCCAGGGGAAGGTCAGCCCCAGCATTTT. Its protein is CAGSPGEGQPQHF.

A remark on this clonotype: A much more abundant neighbour one base away suggests this may be a read error. The chain has TRBV6-1 and TRBJ2-7, with D possibly TRBD1 on 5 matching bases. V was clipped by 5 bases and J by 2 bases, with 13 bases between them. CDR1 and CDR2 from the germline V gene are MNHNS and SASEGT. The CDR3 contains 14 residues. CDR3 bases: TGTGCCAGCAGTCCTACGGACAACCCCTACGAGCAGTACTTC. Its translation is CASSPTDNPYEQYF.

The chain carries TRBV12-3 or TRBV12-4 and TRBJ1-1; the D gene is possibly TRBD1 (5 bases). Trimming pared 7 bases from V and 0 bases from J, leaving 9 bases between. The CDR3 contains 13 residues. The CDR3 loop is CASTGGMNTEAFF. The CDR3 DNA is TGTGCCAGCACGGGGGGTATGAACACTGAAGCTTTCTTT.

This clonotype was detected many times. The chain carries TRBV19 and TRBJ1-5; no clear D gene. CDR3 size: 14 residues. Germline CDR1 and CDR2: LNHDA and SQIVND (reference sequence). V shed 5 bases and J shed 1 base, with 9 bases lying between them. The DNA of the CDR3 is TGTGCCAGTAGTGCCTCGTGGAGCAATCAGCCCCAGCATTTT. Amino acid sequence: CASSASWSNQPQHF. Drawing the rest from reference TRBV19 and TRBJ1-5, the complete variable domain is DGGITQSPKYLFRKEGQNVTLSCEQNLNHDAMYWYRQDPGQGLRLIYYSQIVNDFQKGDIAEGYSVSREKKESFPLTVTSAQKNPTAFYLCASSASWSNQPQHFGDGTRLSIL.

The V gene is TRBV28, the J gene TRBJ2-7; a possible D gene is TRBD1 (6 bases). The germline CDR1 and CDR2 sequences are MDHEN and SYDVKM. The length of the CDR3 is 13 residues. V lost 8 bases and J 1 base, leaving 12 bases between the germline ends. The DNA for the CDR3 is TGTGCCAGCGGATGGGGGCCATCCTACGAGCAGTACTTC. Its protein is CASGWGPSYEQYF. Together with reference TRBV28 and TRBJ2-7, the CDR3 gives the full variable domain: DVKVTQSSRYLVKRTGEKVFLECVQDMDHENMFWYRQDPGLGLRLIYFSYDVKMKEKGDIPEGYSVSREKKERFSLILESASTNQTSMYLCASGWGPSYEQYFGPGTRLTVT.

On this clonotype itself: At one end, the junction sequence differs from germline, possibly due to a read error. V is TRBV5-1 and J is TRBJ1-5; D gene uncertain. The CDR3 covers 16 residues. Germline loops: CDR1 SGHRS, CDR2 YFSETQ. The CDR3 DNA reads TGCGCCAGCAGCTTGAATCGCCGGGTAAGCAATCAGCCCCGGCATTTT. Amino acids: CASSLNRRVSNQPRHF.

This clonotype was seen at least ten times. V gene TRBV19 combines with J gene TRBJ2-1; 9 bases map to TRBD1. Germline assignment: CDR1 LNHDA and CDR2 SQIVND (reference sequence). The V and J ends lost 6 bases and 4 bases, in that order; junction bases with no gene match: 1. The CDR3 is 13 amino acids. Here the CDR3 reads CASRGTGYNEQFF. CDR3 bases: TGTGCCAGTAGGGGGACAGGGTACAATGAGCAGTTCTTC.

This clonotype was counted at least ten times. This rearrangement joins TRBV19 to TRBJ1-1, with D unclear. This CDR3 has 14 amino acids. The germline V gene encodes CDR1 LNHDA and CDR2 SQIVND (reference sequence). The ends were cut back, 7 bases at V and 4 bases at J, with 16 bases in the middle. Here the CDR3 DNA reads TGTGCCAGTACCTCGAATAATGACGGCACTGAAGCTTTCTTT. Residues: CASTSNNDGTEAFF.

This chain uses TRBV6-2 or TRBV6-3 with TRBJ1-2, with 8 bases that match TRBD1. V lost 7 bases to trimming and J lost 4 bases; unmatched junction nucleotides: 8. Germline CDR1 MNHEY, CDR2 SVGEGT. This CDR3 has 14 residues. The CDR3 sequence is CASNPGQASYGYTF. The DNA of the CDR3 is TGTGCCAGCAATCCGGGACAGGCGTCCTATGGCTACACCTTC.

This clonotype was recorded many times. This chain uses TRBV3-1 with TRBJ2-5, with D perhaps matching TRBD1 (6 bases). V lost 5 bases to trimming and J lost 3 bases, with 13 bases between them. Germline CDR1 and CDR2: LGHDT and YNNKEL (reference sequence). This CDR3 is built from 14 residues. The CDR3 protein is CASSVDREEETQYF. CDR3 DNA: TGTGCCAGCAGCGTGGACAGAGAGGAAGAGACCCAGTACTTC.

Ten or more counts support this clonotype. The rearrangement links TRBV2 to TRBJ2-1, with TRBD1 matching 7 bases. Per germline, CDR1 SNHLY and CDR2 FYNNEI. The V and J ends lost 6 bases and 0 bases, in that order; junction bases with no gene match: 5. This CDR3 is built from 15 residues. The CDR3 sequence: CASRGTESSYNEQFF. The CDR3 DNA sequence: TGTGCCAGCAGGGGGACAGAGAGCTCCTACAATGAGCAGTTCTTC.

This clonotype was detected ten times or more. This chain uses TRBV12-3 or TRBV12-4 with TRBJ1-1, with a tentative D call TRBD1 (6 bases). Trimming took off 3 bases at V and 3 bases at J, with 8 bases between the two ends. The CDR3 spans 13 residues. CDR3 residues: CASSFHRDTEAFF. CDR3 DNA sequence: TGTGCCAGCAGTTTCCACAGGGACACTGAAGCTTTCTTT.

This clonotype was recorded many times. This rearrangement joins TRBV20-1 to TRBJ1-1, with D possibly matching TRBD1 (5 bases). The V and J ends lost 6 bases and 6 bases respectively, with 17 bases between them. Germline loops: CDR1 DFQATT, CDR2 SNEGSKA (reference sequence). The CDR3 has 13 residues. CDR3 in DNA: TGCAGTGCAACCAGGGCGGGGTGGGCTGAAGCTTTCTTT. This sequence encodes CSATRAGWAEAFF.

This clonotype was found many times. This chain connects TRBV12-3 or TRBV12-4 to TRBJ2-1; D may be TRBD2 (7 bases). The ends were cut back, 2 bases at V and 6 bases at J, with 11 bases in the middle. The CDR3 is 14 amino acids. The CDR3: CASSLRGGGNEQFF. Here the CDR3 DNA reads TGTGCCAGCAGTTTACGCGGGGGCGGCAATGAGCAGTTCTTC.

This clonotype was found many times. This chain links TRBV10-3 with TRBJ1-1; TRBD1 is a possible D gene (5 bases). The CDR3 spans 15 residues. The germline CDR1 and CDR2 sequences are ENHRY and SYGVKD. V shed 8 bases and J shed 0 bases, with 16 bases lying between them. Written as DNA, the CDR3 is TGTGCCATCCGGAAAAGCCAGGGACTGAACACTGAAGCTTTCTTT. Translation: CAIRKSQGLNTEAFF.